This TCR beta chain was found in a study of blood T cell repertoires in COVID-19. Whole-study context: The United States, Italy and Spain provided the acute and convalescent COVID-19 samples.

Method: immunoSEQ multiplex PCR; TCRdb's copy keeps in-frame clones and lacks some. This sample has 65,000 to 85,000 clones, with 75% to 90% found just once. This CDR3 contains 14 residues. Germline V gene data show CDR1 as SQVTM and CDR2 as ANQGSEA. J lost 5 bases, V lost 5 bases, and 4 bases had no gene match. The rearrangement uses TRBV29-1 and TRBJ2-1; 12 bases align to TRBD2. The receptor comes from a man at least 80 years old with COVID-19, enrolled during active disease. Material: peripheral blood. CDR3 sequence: CSVSTSGGNNEQFF. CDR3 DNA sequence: TGCAGCGTTTCGACTAGCGGGGGTAACAATGAGCAGTTCTTC.